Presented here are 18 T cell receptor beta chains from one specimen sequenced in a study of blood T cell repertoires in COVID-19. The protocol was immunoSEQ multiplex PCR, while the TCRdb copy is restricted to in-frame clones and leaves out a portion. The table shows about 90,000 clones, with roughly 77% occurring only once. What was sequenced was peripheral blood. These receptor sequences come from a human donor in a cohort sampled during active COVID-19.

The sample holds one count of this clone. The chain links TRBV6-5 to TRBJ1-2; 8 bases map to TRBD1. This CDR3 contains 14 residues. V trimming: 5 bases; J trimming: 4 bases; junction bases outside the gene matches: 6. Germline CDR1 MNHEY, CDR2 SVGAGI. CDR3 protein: CASSPTGEAYGYTF. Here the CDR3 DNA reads TGTGCCAGCAGTCCGACAGGGGAGGCCTATGGCTACACCTTC.

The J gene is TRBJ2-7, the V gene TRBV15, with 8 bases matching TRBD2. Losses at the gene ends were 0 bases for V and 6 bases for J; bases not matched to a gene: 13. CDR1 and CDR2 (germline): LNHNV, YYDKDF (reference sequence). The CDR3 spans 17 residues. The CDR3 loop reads CATSRDYQTGGRSEQYF. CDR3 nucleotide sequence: TGTGCCACCAGCAGAGACTACCAGACAGGCGGGAGGAGCGAGCAGTACTTC.

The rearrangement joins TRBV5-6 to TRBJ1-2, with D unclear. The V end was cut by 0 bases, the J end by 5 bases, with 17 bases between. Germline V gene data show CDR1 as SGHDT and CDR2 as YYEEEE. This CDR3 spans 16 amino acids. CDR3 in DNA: TGTGCCAGCAGCTTGGTAGACGGAAACGCGGGGTATGGCTACACCTTC. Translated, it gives CASSLVDGNAGYGYTF.

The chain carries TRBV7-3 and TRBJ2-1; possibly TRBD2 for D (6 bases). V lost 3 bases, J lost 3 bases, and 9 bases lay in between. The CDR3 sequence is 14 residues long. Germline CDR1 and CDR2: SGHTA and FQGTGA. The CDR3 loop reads CASSLGGGYNEQFF. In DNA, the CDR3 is TGTGCCAGCAGCTTGGGGGGAGGCTACAATGAGCAGTTCTTC.

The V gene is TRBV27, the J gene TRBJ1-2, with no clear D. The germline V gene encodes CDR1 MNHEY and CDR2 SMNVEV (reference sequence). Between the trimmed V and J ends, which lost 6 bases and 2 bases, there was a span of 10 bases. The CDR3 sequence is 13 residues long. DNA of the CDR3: TGTGCCAGCAGCCTGGCGGTAAACTATGGCTACACCTTC. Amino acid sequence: CASSLAVNYGYTF.

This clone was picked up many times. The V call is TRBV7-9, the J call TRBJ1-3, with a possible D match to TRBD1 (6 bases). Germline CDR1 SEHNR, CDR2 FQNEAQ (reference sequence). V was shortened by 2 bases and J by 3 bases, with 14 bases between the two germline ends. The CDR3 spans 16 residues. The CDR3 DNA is TGTGCCAGCAGCTTATTGGGGGCGACTGGTGGAAACACCATATATTTT. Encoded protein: CASSLLGATGGNTIYF.

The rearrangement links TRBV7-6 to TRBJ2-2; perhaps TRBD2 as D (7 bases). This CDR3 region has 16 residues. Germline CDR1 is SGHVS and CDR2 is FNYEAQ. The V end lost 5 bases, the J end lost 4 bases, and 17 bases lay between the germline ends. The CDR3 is CASSRGVQGSTGELFF. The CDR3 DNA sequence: TGTGCCAGCAGCCGGGGGGTCCAGGGGAGCACCGGGGAGCTGTTTTTT.

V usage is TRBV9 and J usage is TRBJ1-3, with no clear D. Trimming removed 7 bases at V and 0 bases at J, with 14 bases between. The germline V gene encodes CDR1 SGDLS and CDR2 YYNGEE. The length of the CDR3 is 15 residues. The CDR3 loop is CASGPGGSSGNTIYF. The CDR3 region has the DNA TGTGCCAGCGGTCCTGGCGGGAGCTCTGGAAACACCATATATTTT.

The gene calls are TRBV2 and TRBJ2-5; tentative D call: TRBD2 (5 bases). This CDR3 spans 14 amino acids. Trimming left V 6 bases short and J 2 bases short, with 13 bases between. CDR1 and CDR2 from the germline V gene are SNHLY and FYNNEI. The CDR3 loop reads CASRLTWRQETQYF. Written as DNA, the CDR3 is TGTGCCAGCAGGTTGACTTGGAGGCAAGAGACCCAGTACTTC.

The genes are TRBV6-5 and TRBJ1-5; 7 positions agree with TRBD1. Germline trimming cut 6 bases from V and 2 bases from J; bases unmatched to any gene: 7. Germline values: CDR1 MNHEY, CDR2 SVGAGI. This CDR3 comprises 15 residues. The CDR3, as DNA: TGTGCCAGCAGCAACAGGGGATTGGGCAATCAGCCCCAGCATTTT. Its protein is CASSNRGLGNQPQHF.

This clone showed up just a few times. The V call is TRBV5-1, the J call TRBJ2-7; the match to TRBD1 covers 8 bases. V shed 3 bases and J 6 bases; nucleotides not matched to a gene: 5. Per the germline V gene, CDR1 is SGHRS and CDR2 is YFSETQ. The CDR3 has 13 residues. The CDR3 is CASSSPDRGEQYF. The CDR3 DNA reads TGCGCCAGCAGCTCACCAGACAGGGGCGAGCAGTACTTC.

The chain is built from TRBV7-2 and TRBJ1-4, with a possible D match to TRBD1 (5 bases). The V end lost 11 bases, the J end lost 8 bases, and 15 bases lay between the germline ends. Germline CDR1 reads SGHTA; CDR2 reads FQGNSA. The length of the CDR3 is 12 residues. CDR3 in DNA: TGTGCCTGGGCGGGGGGAGGCGAAAAACTGTTTTTT. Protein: CAWAGGGEKLFF.

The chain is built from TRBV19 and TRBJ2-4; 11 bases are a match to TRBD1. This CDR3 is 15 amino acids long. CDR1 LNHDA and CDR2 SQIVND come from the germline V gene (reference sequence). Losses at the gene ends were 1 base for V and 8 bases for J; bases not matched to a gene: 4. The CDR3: CASSIGTGGMDIQYF. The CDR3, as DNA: TGTGCCAGTAGTATAGGGACAGGGGGCATGGACATTCAGTACTTC.

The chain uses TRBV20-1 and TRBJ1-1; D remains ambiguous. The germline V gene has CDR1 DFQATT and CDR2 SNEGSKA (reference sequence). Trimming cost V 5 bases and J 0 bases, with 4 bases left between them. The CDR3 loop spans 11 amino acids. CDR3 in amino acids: CSAPMNTEAFF. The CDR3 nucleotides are TGCAGTGCTCCCATGAACACTGAAGCTTTCTTT.

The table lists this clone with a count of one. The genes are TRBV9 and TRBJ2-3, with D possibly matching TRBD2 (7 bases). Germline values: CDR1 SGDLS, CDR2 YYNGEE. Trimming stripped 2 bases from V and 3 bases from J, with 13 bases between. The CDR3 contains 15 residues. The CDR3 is CASSVMGGLTDTQYF. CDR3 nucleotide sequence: TGTGCCAGCAGCGTTATGGGGGGGCTAACAGATACGCAGTATTTT.

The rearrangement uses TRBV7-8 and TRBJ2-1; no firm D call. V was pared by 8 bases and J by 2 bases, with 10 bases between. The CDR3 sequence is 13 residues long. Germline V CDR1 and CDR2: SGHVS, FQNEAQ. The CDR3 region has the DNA TGTGCCAGCGGCACCCAAGCCTACAATGAGCAGTTCTTC. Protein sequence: CASGTQAYNEQFF.

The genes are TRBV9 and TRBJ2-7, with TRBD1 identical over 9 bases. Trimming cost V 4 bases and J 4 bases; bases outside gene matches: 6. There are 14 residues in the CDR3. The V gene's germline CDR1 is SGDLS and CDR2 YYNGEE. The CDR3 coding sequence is TGTGCCAGCAGCCCCGGGACAGGGTTTTACGAGCAGTACTTC. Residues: CASSPGTGFYEQYF.

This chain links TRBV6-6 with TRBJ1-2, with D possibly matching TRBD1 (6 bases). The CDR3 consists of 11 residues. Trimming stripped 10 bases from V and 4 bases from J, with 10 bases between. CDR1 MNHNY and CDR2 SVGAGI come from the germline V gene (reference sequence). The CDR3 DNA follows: TGTGCCACAGGGGTTTCCTATGGCTACACCTTC. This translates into CATGVSYGYTF.